Following are 9 T cell receptor beta chains from one sample sequenced in a study of CD8+ T cells in alopecia areata. TCR sequencing used cDNA made by reverse transcription of extracted RNA. Only in-frame clones appear in the TCRdb table, and some are missing; sequencing was by immunoSEQ multiplex PCR. This sample yields 110,000 or so clones, of which around two fifths are seen a single time; 3% to 3.5% belongs to the top ten. Specimen: CD4+ T cells sorted from blood. The receptor source for this set is a human donor with alopecia areata.

The chain has TRBV27 and TRBJ2-2; 7 bases are shared with TRBD1. CDR1 is MNHEY and CDR2 is SMNVEV in the germline V gene (reference sequence). The junction had 2 bases not matched to a gene; V was cut back by 6 bases and J by 1 base. The CDR3 spans 14 residues. Here the CDR3 DNA reads TGTGCCAGCAGGAGACAGGGGAACACCGGGGAGCTGTTTTTT. It translates to CASRRQGNTGELFF.

The genes are TRBV29-1 and TRBJ2-5; TRBD1 matches at 9 bases. Per germline, CDR1 SQVTM and CDR2 ANQGSEA. The V segment lost 4 bases and the J segment 4 bases; nucleotides outside the gene matches: 13. The CDR3 is 16 residues long. The CDR3 DNA follows: TGCAGCGTTGGCGGATTTACAGGGGGCCAAGGAGAGACCCAGTACTTC. It yields the protein CSVGGFTGGQGETQYF.

This clone was picked up a small number of times. The gene calls are TRBV29-1 and TRBJ1-1, with unresolved D. The V gene's germline CDR1 is SQVTM and CDR2 ANQGSEA. Trimming took off 7 bases at V and 0 bases at J, with 15 bases between the two ends. The CDR3 sequence is 14 residues long. The CDR3 region is CSATGPRMNTEAFF. The CDR3 coding sequence is TGCAGCGCAACCGGACCCCGCATGAACACTGAAGCTTTCTTT.

The chain joins TRBV29-1 to TRBJ1-2; no firm D call. Per germline, CDR1 SQVTM and CDR2 ANQGSEA. The CDR3 loop spans 15 amino acids. V shed 2 bases and J shed 2 bases, with 15 bases lying between them. The CDR3 sequence: CSVERRSGHNYGYTF. The CDR3 nucleotides are TGCAGCGTTGAAAGGCGGAGCGGCCACAACTATGGCTACACCTTC. Full variable domain (remainder filled in from reference TRBV29-1 and TRBJ1-2): SAVISQKPSRDICQRGTSLTIQCQVDSQVTMMFWYRQQPGQSLTLIATANQGSEATYESGFVIDKFPISRPNLTFSTLTVSNMSPEDSSIYLCSVERRSGHNYGYTFGSGTRLTVV.

The chain has TRBV28 and TRBJ2-7; D possibly matches TRBD1 or TRBD2 (5 bases each). The CDR3 has 14 amino acids. From germline, CDR1 is MDHEN and CDR2 SYDVKM. With 2 bases removed from V and 2 bases from J, the gap between germline ends came to 10 bases. The CDR3 spells CASSLRGPPYEQYF. The CDR3 DNA is TGTGCCAGCAGTTTAAGGGGACCACCCTACGAGCAGTACTTC.

A word on this clone: The sample contains more than one DNA sequence encoding this CDR3. The chain couples TRBV20-1 to TRBJ2-7; no firm D call. Germline V gives CDR1 DFQATT, CDR2 SNEGSKA (reference sequence). The CDR3 runs 10 residues. V gave up 0 bases and J gave up 3 bases, with 0 bases separating them. This CDR3 reads CSARDYEQYF. CDR3 in DNA: TGCAGTGCTAGAGACTACGAGCAGTACTTC.

V and J are TRBV30 and TRBJ2-7; D is unresolved. Germline V gene data show CDR1 as GTSNPN and CDR2 as SVGIG (reference sequence). The CDR3 covers 13 residues. V lost 3 bases, J lost 0 bases, and 9 bases lay in between. CDR3 region: CAWRTEVSYEQYF. CDR3 in DNA: TGTGCCTGGAGAACGGAAGTCTCCTACGAGCAGTACTTC.

This clone has more than one count but fewer than ten. The gene calls are TRBV28 and TRBJ1-4; no definite D call. The V end lost 5 bases, the J end lost 8 bases, and 15 bases lay between the germline ends. This CDR3 is built from 14 residues. Germline V gene sequence: CDR1 MDHEN, CDR2 SYDVKM. The CDR3 sequence is CASSPPGNSEKLFF. CDR3 DNA sequence: TGTGCCAGCAGTCCTCCGGGAAATAGCGAAAAACTGTTTTTT.

The chain recombines TRBV30 with TRBJ2-2, with 7 bases that match TRBD1. This CDR3 has 14 amino acids. Germline V gene lookup returns CDR1 GTSNPN and CDR2 SVGIG (reference sequence). After removal of 2 bases from V and 0 bases from J, the junction contained 0 bases not matched to a gene. CDR3 sequence: CAWSTGANTGELFF. DNA for the CDR3: TGTGCCTGGAGTACAGGGGCGAACACCGGGGAGCTGTTTTTT.